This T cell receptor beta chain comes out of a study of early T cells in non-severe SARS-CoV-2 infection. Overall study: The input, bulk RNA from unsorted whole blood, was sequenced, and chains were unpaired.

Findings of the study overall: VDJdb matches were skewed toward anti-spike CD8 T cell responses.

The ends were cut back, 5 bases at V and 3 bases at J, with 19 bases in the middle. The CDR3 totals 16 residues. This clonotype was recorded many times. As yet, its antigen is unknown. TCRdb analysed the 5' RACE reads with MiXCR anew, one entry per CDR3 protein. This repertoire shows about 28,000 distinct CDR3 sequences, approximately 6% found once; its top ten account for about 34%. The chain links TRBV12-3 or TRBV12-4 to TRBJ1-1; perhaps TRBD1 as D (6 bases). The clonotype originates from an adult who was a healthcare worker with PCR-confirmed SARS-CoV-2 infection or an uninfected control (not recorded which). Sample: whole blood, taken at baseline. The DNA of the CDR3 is TGTGCCAGCAGTGACCGGGACATATTCGTCGACACTGAAGCTTTCTTT. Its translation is CASSDRDIFVDTEAFF.